The rows below give T cell receptor beta chains drawn from one sample of a study of cytotoxic CD8 clonotypes in ibrutinib-treated CLL. Sequencing used immunoSEQ multiplex PCR; TCRdb keeps in-frame clones, though not all of them. Here the sample spans about 97,000 clones, approximately 80% being singletons. The source material was PBMCs, sampled after 24 months of ibrutinib treatment. Receptors originate from a human donor with chronic lymphocytic leukemia. The CDR3 runs from the conserved cysteine through the conserved F or W. The D gene is left open where the match is weak. Where a row states a size, it is once, few, many or the class of an expanded clone; other rows omit it.

CDR3aa: CASSLRASGFTDTQYF; CDR3nt: TGCGCCAGCAGCTTAAGGGCTAGCGGATTCACAGATACGCAGTATTTT; abundance: .; v_gene: TRBV5-1; j_gene: TRBJ2-3; d_gene: TRBD2
CDR3aa: CASTVGPLAKNIQYF; CDR3nt: TGTGCCAGCACGGTCGGCCCGCTAGCCAAAAACATTCAGTACTTC; abundance: .; v_gene: TRBV6-4; j_gene: TRBJ2-4; d_gene: .
CDR3aa: CASSFGGGNTGELFF; CDR3nt: TGTGCCAGCAGCTTCGGCGGGGGAAACACCGGGGAGCTGTTTTTT; abundance: few; v_gene: TRBV5-5; j_gene: TRBJ2-2; d_gene: TRBD2
CDR3aa: CASRETGTSYEQYF; CDR3nt: TGCGCCAGCAGAGAAACAGGGACCTCCTACGAGCAGTACTTC; abundance: .; v_gene: TRBV10-1; j_gene: TRBJ2-7; d_gene: .
CDR3aa: CASSRQSSNTEAFF; CDR3nt: TGCGCCAGCAGCCGACAGTCTTCGAACACTGAAGCTTTCTTT; abundance: .; v_gene: TRBV5-1; j_gene: TRBJ1-1; d_gene: .
CDR3aa: CASSLVQGTNYGYTF; CDR3nt: TGCGCCAGCAGCTTGGTTCAGGGGACTAACTATGGCTACACCTTC; abundance: once; v_gene: TRBV5-1; j_gene: TRBJ1-2; d_gene: .
CDR3aa: CASSLVGGMNTEAFF; CDR3nt: TGCGCCAGCAGCTTGGTTGGGGGGATGAACACTGAAGCTTTCTTT; abundance: .; v_gene: TRBV5-1; j_gene: TRBJ1-1; d_gene: .
CDR3aa: CASSTTVGHRMRDEAFF; CDR3nt: TGTGCCAGTAGTACCACCGTGGGACACCGCATGAGAGATGAAGCTTTCTTT; abundance: .; v_gene: TRBV19; j_gene: TRBJ1-1; d_gene: .
CDR3aa: CASSFFGNIQYF; CDR3nt: TGTGCCAGCAGCTTTTTCGGAAACATTCAGTACTTC; abundance: .; v_gene: TRBV7-2; j_gene: TRBJ2-4; d_gene: .
CDR3aa: CASSALQSNYGYTF; CDR3nt: TGCGCCAGCAGCGCGTTACAGAGTAACTATGGCTACACCTTC; abundance: once; v_gene: TRBV5-1; j_gene: TRBJ1-2; d_gene: .
CDR3aa: CASSLVESSYEQYF; CDR3nt: TGCGCCAGCAGCTTGGTTGAGAGCTCCTACGAGCAGTACTTC; abundance: .; v_gene: TRBV5-1; j_gene: TRBJ2-7; d_gene: .
CDR3aa: CASSPRAGGETQYF; CDR3nt: TGTGCCAGCAGCCCCCGGGCGGGGGGAGAGACCCAGTACTTC; abundance: .; v_gene: TRBV5-5; j_gene: TRBJ2-5; d_gene: TRBD2
CDR3aa: CASSSTSGFLNEQFF; CDR3nt: TGCGCCAGCAGCTCGACTAGCGGGTTTCTGAATGAGCAGTTCTTC; abundance: .; v_gene: TRBV5-1; j_gene: TRBJ2-1; d_gene: TRBD2
CDR3aa: CASSPPGVQGRQPQHF; CDR3nt: TGTGCCAGCTCACCACCTGGCGTTCAGGGGAGGCAGCCCCAGCATTTT; abundance: .; v_gene: TRBV18; j_gene: TRBJ1-5; d_gene: .
CDR3aa: CASSLGASGRGSDTQYF; CDR3nt: TGCGCCAGCAGCTTGGGGGCTAGCGGGAGAGGATCAGATACGCAGTATTTT; abundance: .; v_gene: TRBV5-1; j_gene: TRBJ2-3; d_gene: TRBD2
CDR3aa: CASGQPTGELFF; CDR3nt: TGTGCCAGCGGCCAACCCACCGGGGAGCTGTTTTTT; abundance: .; v_gene: TRBV7-8; j_gene: TRBJ2-2; d_gene: .
CDR3aa: CASSPVGGDNEQFF; CDR3nt: TGTGCCAGCTCACCGGTGGGGGGGGACAATGAGCAGTTCTTC; abundance: .; v_gene: TRBV18; j_gene: TRBJ2-1; d_gene: TRBD2
CDR3aa: CASSLGTGSAHEQYF; CDR3nt: TGCGCCAGCAGCTTGGGGACAGGGTCGGCCCACGAGCAGTACTTC; abundance: .; v_gene: TRBV5-1; j_gene: TRBJ2-7; d_gene: TRBD1
CDR3aa: CASSQEGAHTEAFF; CDR3nt: TGTGCCAGCAGCCAAGAAGGGGCTCACACTGAAGCTTTCTTT; abundance: .; v_gene: TRBV14; j_gene: TRBJ1-1; d_gene: .
CDR3aa: CASSSTTDTQYF; CDR3nt: TGTGCCAGCAGCTCGACTACAGATACGCAGTATTTT; abundance: .; v_gene: TRBV5-8; j_gene: TRBJ2-3; d_gene: .
CDR3aa: CASSLSELGEQYF; CDR3nt: TGTGCCAGCAGTTTATCCGAACTCGGGGAGCAGTACTTC; abundance: .; v_gene: TRBV27; j_gene: TRBJ2-7; d_gene: .
CDR3aa: CASSWPEGNSPLHF; CDR3nt: TGTGCCAGCAGTTGGCCCGAGGGGAATTCACCCCTCCACTTT; abundance: few; v_gene: TRBV28; j_gene: TRBJ1-6; d_gene: .
CDR3aa: CASSSHDFSSYEQYF; CDR3nt: TGTGCCAGCAGTTCACACGACTTCAGCTCCTACGAGCAGTACTTC; abundance: .; v_gene: TRBV28; j_gene: TRBJ2-7; d_gene: .
CDR3aa: CASSLSGSGAEQYF; CDR3nt: TGTGCCAGCAGTTTATCCGGTAGCGGGGCCGAGCAGTACTTC; abundance: once; v_gene: TRBV27; j_gene: TRBJ2-7; d_gene: TRBD2
CDR3aa: CASSAGQGARETQYF; CDR3nt: TGTGCCAGCAGCGCCGGACAGGGGGCGCGTGAGACCCAGTACTTC; abundance: once; v_gene: TRBV6-6; j_gene: TRBJ2-5; d_gene: TRBD1
CDR3aa: CASREPMNTEAFF; CDR3nt: TGTGCCAGCAGAGAGCCCATGAACACTGAAGCTTTCTTT; abundance: .; v_gene: TRBV2; j_gene: TRBJ1-1; d_gene: .
CDR3aa: CALTVTYEQYF; CDR3nt: TGTGCGTTGACGGTGACCTACGAGCAGTACTTC; abundance: .; v_gene: TRBV30; j_gene: TRBJ2-7; d_gene: .
CDR3aa: CASSNQGAGNTEAFF; CDR3nt: TGTGCCAGTAGTAACCAGGGGGCCGGGAACACTGAAGCTTTCTTT; abundance: few; v_gene: TRBV19; j_gene: TRBJ1-1; d_gene: TRBD1
CDR3aa: CASSQDLRPDYGYTF; CDR3nt: TGCGCCAGCAGCCAAGATCTAAGGCCGGACTATGGCTACACCTTC; abundance: .; v_gene: TRBV4-3; j_gene: TRBJ1-2; d_gene: .
CDR3aa: CASSLGGHEKLFF; CDR3nt: TGTGCCAGCAGCTTAGGAGGACATGAAAAACTGTTTTTT; abundance: .; v_gene: TRBV5-5; j_gene: TRBJ1-4; d_gene: .
CDR3aa: CASSESKRLRSTDTQYF; CDR3nt: TGTGCCAGCAGTGAAAGTAAGAGGCTGCGAAGCACAGATACGCAGTATTTT; abundance: .; v_gene: TRBV6-1; j_gene: TRBJ2-3; d_gene: .
CDR3aa: CASSWTGRSNEKLFF; CDR3nt: TGTGCCAGCAGTTGGACAGGACGATCTAATGAAAAACTGTTTTTT; abundance: .; v_gene: TRBV7-9; j_gene: TRBJ1-4; d_gene: TRBD1
CDR3aa: CASSLTTGSSYNEQFF; CDR3nt: TGCGCCAGCAGCTTAACGACTGGGAGCTCCTACAATGAGCAGTTCTTC; abundance: once; v_gene: TRBV5-1; j_gene: TRBJ2-1; d_gene: .